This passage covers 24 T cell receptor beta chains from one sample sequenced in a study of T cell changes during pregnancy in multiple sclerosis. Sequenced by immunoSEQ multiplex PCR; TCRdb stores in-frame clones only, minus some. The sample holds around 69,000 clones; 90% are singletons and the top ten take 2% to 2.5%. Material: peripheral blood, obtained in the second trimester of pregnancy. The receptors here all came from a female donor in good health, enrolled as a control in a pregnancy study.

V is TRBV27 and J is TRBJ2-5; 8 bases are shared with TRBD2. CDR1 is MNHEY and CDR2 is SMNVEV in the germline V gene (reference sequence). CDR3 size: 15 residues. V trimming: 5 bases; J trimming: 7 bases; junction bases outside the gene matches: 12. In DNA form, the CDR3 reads TGTGCCAGCAGTAGTACAGCGGGGGCAAGAGGGACCCAGTACTTC. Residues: CASSSTAGARGTQYF.

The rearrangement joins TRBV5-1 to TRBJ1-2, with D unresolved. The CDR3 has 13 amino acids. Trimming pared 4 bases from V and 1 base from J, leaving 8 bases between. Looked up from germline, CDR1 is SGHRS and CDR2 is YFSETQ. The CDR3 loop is CASSIDINYGYTF. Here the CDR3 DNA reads TGCGCCAGCAGCATCGACATTAACTATGGCTACACCTTC.

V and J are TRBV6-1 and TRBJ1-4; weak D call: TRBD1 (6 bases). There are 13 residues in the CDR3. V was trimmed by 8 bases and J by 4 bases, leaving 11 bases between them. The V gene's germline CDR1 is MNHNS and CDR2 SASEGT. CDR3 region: CASGTQGNEKLFF. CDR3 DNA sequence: TGTGCCAGCGGCACACAGGGTAATGAAAAACTGTTTTTT.

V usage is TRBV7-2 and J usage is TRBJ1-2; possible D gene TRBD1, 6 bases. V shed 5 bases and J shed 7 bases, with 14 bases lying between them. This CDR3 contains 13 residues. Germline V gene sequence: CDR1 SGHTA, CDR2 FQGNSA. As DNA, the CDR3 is TGTGCCAGCAGCCCCGACAGGAACCTTGGCTACACCTTC. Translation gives CASSPDRNLGYTF.

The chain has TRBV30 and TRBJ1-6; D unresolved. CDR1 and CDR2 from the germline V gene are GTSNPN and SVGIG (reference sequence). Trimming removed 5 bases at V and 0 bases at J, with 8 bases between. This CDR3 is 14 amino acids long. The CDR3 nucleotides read TGTGCCTGGGGCGAGGACTCCTATAATTCACCCCTCCACTTT. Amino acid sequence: CAWGEDSYNSPLHF.

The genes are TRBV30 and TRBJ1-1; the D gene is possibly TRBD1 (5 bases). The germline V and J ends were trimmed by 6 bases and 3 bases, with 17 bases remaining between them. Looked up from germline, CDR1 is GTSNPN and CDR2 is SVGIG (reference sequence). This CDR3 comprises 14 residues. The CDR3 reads CACQGLRGDTEAFF. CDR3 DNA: TGTGCCTGCCAGGGACTCCGGGGGGACACTGAAGCTTTCTTT.

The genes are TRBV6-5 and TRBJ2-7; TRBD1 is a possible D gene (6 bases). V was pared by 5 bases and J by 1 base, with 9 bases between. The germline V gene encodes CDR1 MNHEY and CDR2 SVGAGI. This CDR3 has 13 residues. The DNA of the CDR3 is TGTGCCAGCAGTCCCGACAGGTCCTACGAGCAGTACTTC. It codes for CASSPDRSYEQYF.

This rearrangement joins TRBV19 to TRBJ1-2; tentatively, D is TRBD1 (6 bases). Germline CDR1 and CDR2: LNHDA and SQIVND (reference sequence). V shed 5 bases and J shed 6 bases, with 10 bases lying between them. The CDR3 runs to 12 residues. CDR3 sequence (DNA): TGTGCCAGTAGTCCATACAGGGATGGCTACACCTTC. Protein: CASSPYRDGYTF.

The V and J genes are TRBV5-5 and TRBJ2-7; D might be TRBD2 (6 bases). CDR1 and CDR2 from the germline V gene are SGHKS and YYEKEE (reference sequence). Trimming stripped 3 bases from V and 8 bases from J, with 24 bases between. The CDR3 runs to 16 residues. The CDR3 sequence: CASSYKYRGGEKKQYF. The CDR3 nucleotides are TGTGCCAGCAGCTACAAATATAGAGGCGGGGAGAAGAAGCAGTACTTC.

CDR3 loop: CASSLRSDRTGELFF. The CDR3 bases are TGTGCCAGCAGCTTACGGTCGGACAGGACCGGGGAGCTGTTTTTT. The gene calls are TRBV7-9 and TRBJ2-2; TRBD1 aligns across 7 bases. CDR3 length: 15 amino acids. The V gene end was trimmed by 2 bases and the J gene end by 5 bases; junction bases not matched to a gene: 5. The germline gives CDR1 SEHNR, CDR2 FQNEAQ (reference sequence).

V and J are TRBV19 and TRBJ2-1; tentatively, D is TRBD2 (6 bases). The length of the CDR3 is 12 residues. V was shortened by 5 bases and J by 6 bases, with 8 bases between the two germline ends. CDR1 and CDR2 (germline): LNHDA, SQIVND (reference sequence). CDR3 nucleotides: TGTGCCAGTAGTGGGGGGTCCAATGAGCAGTTCTTC. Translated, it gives CASSGGSNEQFF.

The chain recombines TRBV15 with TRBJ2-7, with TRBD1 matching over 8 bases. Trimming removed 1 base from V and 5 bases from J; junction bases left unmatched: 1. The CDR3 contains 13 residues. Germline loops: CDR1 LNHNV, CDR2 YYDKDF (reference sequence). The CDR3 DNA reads TGTGCCACCAGCAGAGGGACAGGGAACGAGCAGTACTTC. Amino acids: CATSRGTGNEQYF.

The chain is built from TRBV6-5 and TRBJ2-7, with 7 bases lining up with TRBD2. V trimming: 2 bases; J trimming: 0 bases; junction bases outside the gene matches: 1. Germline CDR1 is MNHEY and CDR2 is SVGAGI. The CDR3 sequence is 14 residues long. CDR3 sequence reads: CASSYGGGSYEQYF. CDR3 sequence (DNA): TGTGCCAGCAGTTACGGCGGGGGCTCCTACGAGCAGTACTTC.

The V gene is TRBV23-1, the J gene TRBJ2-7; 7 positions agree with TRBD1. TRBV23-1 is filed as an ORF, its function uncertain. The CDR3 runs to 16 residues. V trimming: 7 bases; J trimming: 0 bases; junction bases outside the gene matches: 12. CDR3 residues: CASINTGTVDSYEQYF. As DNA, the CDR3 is TGCGCCAGCATAAACACCGGGACAGTAGACTCCTACGAGCAGTACTTC.

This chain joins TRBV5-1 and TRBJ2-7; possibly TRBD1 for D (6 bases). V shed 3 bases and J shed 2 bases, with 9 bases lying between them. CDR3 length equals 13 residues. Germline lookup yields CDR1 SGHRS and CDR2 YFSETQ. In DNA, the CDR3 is TGCGCCAGCAGCTGGGACATCCCCTACGAGCAGTACTTC. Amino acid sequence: CASSWDIPYEQYF.

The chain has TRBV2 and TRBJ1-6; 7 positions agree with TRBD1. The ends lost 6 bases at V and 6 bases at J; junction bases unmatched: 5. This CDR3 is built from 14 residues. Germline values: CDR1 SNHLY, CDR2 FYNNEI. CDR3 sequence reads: CASRGTGVNSPLHF. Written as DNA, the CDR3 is TGTGCCAGCAGGGGTACAGGGGTTAATTCACCCCTCCACTTT. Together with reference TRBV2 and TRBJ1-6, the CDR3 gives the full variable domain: EPEVTQTPSHQVTQMGQEVILRCVPISNHLYFYWYRQILGQKVEFLVSFYNNEISEKSEIFDDQFSVERPDGSNFTLKIRSTKLEDSAMYFCASRGTGVNSPLHFGNGTRLTVT.

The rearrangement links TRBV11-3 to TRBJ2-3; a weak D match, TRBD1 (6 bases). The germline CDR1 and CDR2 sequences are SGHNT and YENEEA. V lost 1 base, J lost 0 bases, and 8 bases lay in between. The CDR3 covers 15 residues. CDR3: CASSLVGASTDTQYF. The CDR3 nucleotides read TGTGCCAGCAGCTTAGTGGGGGCTAGCACAGATACGCAGTATTTT.

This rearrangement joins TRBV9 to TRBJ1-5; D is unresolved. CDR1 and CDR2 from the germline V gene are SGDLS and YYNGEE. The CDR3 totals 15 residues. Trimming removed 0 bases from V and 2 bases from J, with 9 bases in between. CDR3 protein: CASSVGPRGNQPQHF. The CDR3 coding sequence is TGTGCCAGCAGCGTAGGCCCCCGCGGCAATCAGCCCCAGCATTTT.

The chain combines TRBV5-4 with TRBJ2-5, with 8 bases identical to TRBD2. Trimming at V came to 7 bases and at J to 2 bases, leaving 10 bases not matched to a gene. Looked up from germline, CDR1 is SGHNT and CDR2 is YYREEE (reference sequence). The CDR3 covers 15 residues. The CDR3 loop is CASSFRIAGQETQYF. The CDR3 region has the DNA TGTGCCAGCTCGTTTCGGATAGCGGGGCAAGAGACCCAGTACTTC.

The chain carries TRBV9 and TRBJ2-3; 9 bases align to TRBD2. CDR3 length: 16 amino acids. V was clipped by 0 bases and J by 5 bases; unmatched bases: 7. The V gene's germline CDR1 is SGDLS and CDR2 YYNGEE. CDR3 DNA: TGTGCCAGCAGCGTAGGGACTAGCGTTGGGGGAGATACGCAGTATTTT. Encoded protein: CASSVGTSVGGDTQYF.

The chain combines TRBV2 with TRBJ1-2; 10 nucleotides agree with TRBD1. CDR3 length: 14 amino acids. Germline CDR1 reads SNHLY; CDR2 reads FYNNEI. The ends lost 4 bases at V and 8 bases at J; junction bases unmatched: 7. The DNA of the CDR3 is TGTGCCAGCAGTGTTCAGACAGGGGGCAGAGGCTACACCTTC. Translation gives CASSVQTGGRGYTF.

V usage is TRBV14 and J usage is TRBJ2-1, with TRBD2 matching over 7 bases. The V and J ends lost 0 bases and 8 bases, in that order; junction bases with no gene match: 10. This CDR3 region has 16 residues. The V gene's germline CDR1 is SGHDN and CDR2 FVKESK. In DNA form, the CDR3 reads TGTGCCAGCAGCCAAGAGCTAGCGGCTTTATTTGATGAGCAGTTCTTC. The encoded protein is CASSQELAALFDEQFF.

The CDR3 is CASTGLGGREGGNEQFF. The DNA of the CDR3 is TGTGCCAGCACCGGCCTGGGCGGGCGGGAGGGAGGGAATGAGCAGTTCTTC. The chain couples TRBV7-6 to TRBJ2-1; 9 bases line up with TRBD2. V trimming: 7 bases; J trimming: 7 bases; junction bases outside the gene matches: 17. This CDR3 comprises 17 residues. In germline, CDR1 is SGHVS, CDR2 FNYEAQ.

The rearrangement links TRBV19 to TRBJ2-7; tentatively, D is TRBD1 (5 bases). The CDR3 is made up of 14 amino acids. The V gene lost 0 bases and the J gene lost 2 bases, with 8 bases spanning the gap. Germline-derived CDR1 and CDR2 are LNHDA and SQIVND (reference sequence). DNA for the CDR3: TGTGCCAGTAGTATAGATCAGGGCGCCTACGAGCAGTACTTC. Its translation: CASSIDQGAYEQYF.